The 9 T cell receptor beta chains below were found in one sample sequenced in a study of shared clonotypes between healthy human individuals. TCRdb's copy holds only in-frame clones and misses some; the assay was immunoSEQ multiplex PCR. The sample consists of about 670,000 clones, roughly 78% of them appearing once. Input material: memory CD4+ T cells sorted from blood. The subset was: CD45RA-negative fraction. These receptors were obtained from a woman aged 30 to 39 in good health.

The chain links TRBV18 to TRBJ2-5, with a weak D call TRBD2 (6 bases). Germline V gene lookup returns CDR1 KGHSH and CDR2 LQKENI. CDR3 length: 16 amino acids. Between the trimmed V and J ends, which lost 4 bases and 4 bases, there was a span of 19 bases. The DNA for the CDR3 is TGTGCCAGCTCACGTACGGAAGCGAGGGAGGCAGAGACCCAGTACTTC. Translation: CASSRTEAREAETQYF.

This rearrangement joins TRBV5-1 to TRBJ2-3; a weak D match, TRBD2 (5 bases). The germline V gene has CDR1 SGHRS and CDR2 YFSETQ. Deletions cut 0 bases from V and 0 bases from J, with 11 bases between. The CDR3 sequence is 16 residues long. The CDR3, as DNA: TGCGCCAGCAGCTTGGCAGCGGACCATAGCACAGATACGCAGTATTTT. The encoded protein is CASSLAADHSTDTQYF.

A few counts support this clone. The same CDR3 also results from other DNA sequences found in this sample. The rearrangement joins TRBV7-9 to TRBJ2-3; D is unclear. V gave up 2 bases and J gave up 6 bases, with 6 bases separating them. The CDR3 loop spans 12 amino acids. Germline lookup yields CDR1 SEHNR and CDR2 FQNEAQ (reference sequence). The CDR3 region has the DNA TGTGCCAGCAGCTTATCTGGGGATACGCAGTATTTT. Its translation is CASSLSGDTQYF.

The chain uses TRBV4-2 and TRBJ2-7; tentative D call: TRBD2 (6 bases). Per germline, CDR1 LGHNA and CDR2 YNFKEQ. The CDR3 loop spans 15 amino acids. Between the trimmed V and J ends, which lost 4 bases and 2 bases, there was a span of 15 bases. The CDR3, as DNA: TGTGCCAGCAGCCTTTGGGCTAGCGAGCCCTACGAGCAGTACTTC. Translation: CASSLWASEPYEQYF.

The chain uses TRBV28 and TRBJ1-2; 9 nucleotides match TRBD1. The CDR3 is 16 residues long. J was trimmed by 5 bases and V by 5 bases; bases with no gene match: 12. Germline-derived CDR1 and CDR2 are MDHEN and SYDVKM. The CDR3: CASSLRGTGINYGYTF. Here the CDR3 DNA reads TGTGCCAGCAGTCTCCGGGGGACAGGGATTAATTATGGCTACACCTTC.

CDR3 sequence (DNA): TGTGCCAGCAGTGAAGCCAGGGGAGGGGATAGAGATACGCAGTATTTT. This codes for CASSEARGGDRDTQYF. This chain connects TRBV6-1 to TRBJ2-3, with TRBD2 as a possible D gene (7 bases). Germline CDR1 is MNHNS and CDR2 is SASEGT. Trimming shortened V by 0 bases and J by 5 bases, and 15 bases separated the two germline ends. This CDR3 has 16 amino acids.

This clone was found a few times. V gene TRBV7-2 combines with J gene TRBJ2-7; D ambiguous. V lost 0 bases and J 0 bases, leaving 12 bases between the germline ends. The CDR3 has 16 amino acids. CDR1 and CDR2 (germline): SGHTA, FQGNSA. The CDR3 nucleotides read TGTGCCAGCAGCTTAGCTGCACAACCAAGCTCCTACGAGCAGTACTTC. As protein: CASSLAAQPSSYEQYF.

This sequence joins TRBV6-8 and TRBJ1-1; TRBD1 agrees at 7 bases. The germline gives CDR1 MNHGY, CDR2 SAAAGT. V was pared by 4 bases and J by 8 bases, with 16 bases of the junction left unmatched. The CDR3 runs to 16 residues. CDR3 in amino acids: CASSSRDTQGDSEAFF. The CDR3 DNA sequence: TGTGCCAGCAGTTCCCGGGACACCCAGGGGGATTCCGAAGCTTTCTTT.

On this clone itself: This same CDR3 is encoded by further DNA sequences in the sample. The genes are TRBV18 and TRBJ2-5; 15 nucleotides match TRBD2. CDR3 size: 16 residues. Germline V lookup: CDR1 KGHSH, CDR2 LQKENI. V was pared by 0 bases and J by 5 bases, with 1 base of the junction left unmatched. CDR3 amino acids: CASSPPGLAGGETQYF. CDR3 coding DNA: TGTGCCAGCTCACCACCGGGACTAGCGGGAGGTGAGACCCAGTACTTC.